Listed here are 32 T cell receptor beta chains from one sample, sequenced in a study of control samples from healthy donors and cancer patients. Method: immunoSEQ multiplex PCR; TCRdb's copy keeps in-frame clones and lacks some. Listed are about 190,000 clones; around 2% falls within the top ten. Sequenced material: blood. All receptors derive from a woman aged 25 to 45 in good health.

The CDR3 nucleotides are TGCGCCAGCAGGCCGCCGGGACTAGTTGAAGAGACCCAGTACTTC. It is translated as CASRPPGLVEETQYF. The gene calls are TRBV5-1 and TRBJ2-5; 8 positions agree with TRBD2. CDR1 and CDR2 (germline): SGHRS, YFSETQ. The length of the CDR3 is 15 residues. V gave up 5 bases and J gave up 3 bases; unmatched junction bases: 9.

The chain couples TRBV28 to TRBJ1-4; D may be TRBD1 (5 bases). Germline V gene data show CDR1 as MDHEN and CDR2 as SYDVKM. There are 18 residues in the CDR3. V gave up 3 bases and J gave up 5 bases, with 22 bases separating them. The CDR3 protein is CASSLLFSRDASNEKLFF. The CDR3 DNA is TGTGCCAGCAGTTTGCTTTTTTCGCGGGACGCCTCGAATGAAAAACTGTTTTTT.

V and J are TRBV7-9 and TRBJ1-4, with a weak D call TRBD1 (5 bases). Trimming left V 1 base short and J 7 bases short, with 10 bases between. The CDR3 has 14 amino acids. Germline CDR1 SEHNR, CDR2 FQNEAQ (reference sequence). For the CDR3, the DNA is TGTGCCAGCAGCTTAGGGCAGGGCTTTGAAAAACTGTTTTTT. Amino acids: CASSLGQGFEKLFF.

The chain links TRBV28 to TRBJ1-2; TRBD1 agrees at 7 bases. CDR3 length: 13 amino acids. V trimming: 4 bases; J trimming: 7 bases; junction bases outside the gene matches: 6. Germline assignment: CDR1 MDHEN and CDR2 SYDVKM. DNA of the CDR3: TGTGCCAGCAGTTCTTGGCCAGGGGGTGGCTACACCTTC. Residues: CASSSWPGGGYTF.

V and J are TRBV7-9 and TRBJ1-1; D gene uncertain. The CDR3 runs to 17 residues. The V end lost 1 base, the J end lost 3 bases, and 18 bases lay between the germline ends. Germline V gives CDR1 SEHNR, CDR2 FQNEAQ (reference sequence). CDR3 amino acids: CASSLGGWWETDTEAFF. DNA for the CDR3: TGTGCCAGCAGCTTAGGTGGCTGGTGGGAGACGGACACTGAAGCTTTCTTT.

V and J are TRBV2 and TRBJ1-1; a weak D match, TRBD1 (5 bases). Trimming took off 6 bases at V and 10 bases at J, with 15 bases between the two ends. This CDR3 contains 12 residues. The germline CDR1 and CDR2 sequences are SNHLY and FYNNEI. CDR3 sequence: CASRRGKTGAFF. The CDR3 nucleotides read TGTGCCAGCAGGAGGGGTAAAACCGGAGCTTTCTTT. Looking up the rest from reference TRBV2 and TRBJ1-1 gives the full variable domain: EPEVTQTPSHQVTQMGQEVILRCVPISNHLYFYWYRQILGQKVEFLVSFYNNEISEKSEIFDDQFSVERPDGSNFTLKIRSTKLEDSAMYFCASRRGKTGAFFGQGTRLTVV.

The chain uses TRBV4-3 and TRBJ1-1; weak D call: TRBD1 (6 bases). CDR3 length: 15 amino acids. V lost 2 bases, J lost 5 bases, and 15 bases lay in between. Germline CDR1 is LGHNA and CDR2 is YSLEER. This CDR3 reads CASSQSTGRGTEAFF. CDR3 sequence (DNA): TGCGCCAGCAGCCAATCGACAGGCCGAGGAACTGAAGCTTTCTTT.

The J gene is TRBJ2-7, the V gene TRBV7-9, with D perhaps given as TRBD1 or TRBD2 (6 bases each). Looked up from germline, CDR1 is SEHNR and CDR2 is FQNEAQ (reference sequence). V was shortened by 1 base and J by 0 bases, with 13 bases between the two germline ends. This CDR3 is built from 16 residues. The CDR3 DNA reads as TGTGCCAGCAGCTTAGGGAGGGGGGACACCTCCTACGAGCAGTACTTC. The encoded protein is CASSLGRGDTSYEQYF.

The chain joins TRBV2 to TRBJ2-7; TRBD2 matches 9 bases. Germline V gene sequence: CDR1 SNHLY, CDR2 FYNNEI. The CDR3 runs 15 residues. Trimming removed 0 bases from V and 5 bases from J; junction bases left unmatched: 5. CDR3 protein: CASSEAPSGGNEQYF. Written as DNA, the CDR3 is TGTGCCAGCAGTGAAGCGCCAAGCGGGGGGAACGAGCAGTACTTC.

The V gene is TRBV27, the J gene TRBJ2-1, with 8 bases fitting TRBD1. This CDR3 has 15 amino acids. CDR1 and CDR2 (germline): MNHEY, SMNVEV (reference sequence). Trimming took 1 base from V and 3 from J; bases not matched to a gene: 2. The CDR3 DNA follows: TGTGCCAGCAGTTTATGGACAGGGAACTACAATGAGCAGTTCTTC. It specifies CASSLWTGNYNEQFF.

This chain joins TRBV18 and TRBJ1-4, with D hard to call. Germline V lookup: CDR1 KGHSH, CDR2 LQKENI. This CDR3 comprises 15 residues. V lost 0 bases and J 4 bases, leaving 9 bases between the germline ends. The CDR3 DNA is TGTGCCAGCTCACCACCGGGGAGGAATAATGAAAAACTGTTTTTT. This encodes CASSPPGRNNEKLFF.

The gene calls are TRBV5-5 and TRBJ1-2, with 7 bases matching TRBD1. The CDR3 has 15 residues. The junction had 11 bases not matched to a gene; V was cut back by 5 bases and J by 4 bases. The V gene's germline CDR1 is SGHKS and CDR2 YYEKEE (reference sequence). The CDR3 sequence is CASRSPGQSLYGYTF. CDR3 sequence (DNA): TGTGCCAGCAGGAGCCCGGGACAGAGTCTCTATGGCTACACCTTC.

The rearrangement joins TRBV14 to TRBJ1-1, with D possibly matching TRBD1 (5 bases). Deletions cut 1 base from V and 7 bases from J, with 13 bases between. The V gene's germline CDR1 is SGHDN and CDR2 FVKESK. The CDR3 extends over 14 amino acids. CDR3 sequence: CASSQATGIGEAFF. The CDR3 DNA is TGTGCCAGCAGCCAAGCAACAGGAATCGGTGAAGCTTTCTTT.

CDR3 loop: CARSPGFPNTGELFF. The DNA for the CDR3 is TGCGCCAGGAGCCCCGGGTTCCCAAACACCGGGGAGCTGTTTTTT. The chain couples TRBV23-1 to TRBJ2-2; D is undetermined. TRBV23-1 qualifies as an ORF whose function is uncertain. The CDR3 spans 15 residues. The ends were cut back, 9 bases at V and 2 bases at J, with 16 bases in the middle.

The chain uses TRBV28 and TRBJ1-2, with TRBD1 matching over 8 bases. Unmatched junction bases numbered 6, after V lost 2 bases and J lost 7 bases. Germline assignment: CDR1 MDHEN and CDR2 SYDVKM. The CDR3 covers 14 residues. In nucleotides, the CDR3 is TGTGCCAGCAGTTTAGGTCGACAGGGGTTTGGCTACACCTTC. Its protein is CASSLGRQGFGYTF.

J is TRBJ1-1 and V is TRBV6-4; no reliable D call. Trimming removed 0 bases from V and 7 bases from J, with 9 bases in between. The CDR3 totals 13 residues. The germline V gene encodes CDR1 MRHNA and CDR2 SNTAGT. CDR3 in DNA: TGTGCCAGCAGTGACTCCCCCTCGGATGAAGCTTTCTTT. Protein product: CASSDSPSDEAFF.

V is TRBV2 and J is TRBJ2-2; no reliable D call. Per germline, CDR1 SNHLY and CDR2 FYNNEI. The ends were cut back, 7 bases at V and 3 bases at J, with 12 bases in the middle. CDR3 length equals 14 residues. The CDR3 region is CASTDRRYTGELFF. The CDR3 nucleotides read TGTGCCAGCACCGATCGACGGTACACCGGGGAGCTGTTTTTT.

V is TRBV10-3 and J is TRBJ1-1; the D is unclear. Between the trimmed V and J ends, which lost 0 bases and 1 base, there was a span of 12 bases. The germline gives CDR1 ENHRY, CDR2 SYGVKD. CDR3 length: 16 residues. CDR3: CAISESIGIGNTEAFF. CDR3 sequence (DNA): TGTGCCATCAGTGAGTCGATTGGAATTGGGAACACTGAAGCTTTCTTT.

For this clone: This sample includes further DNA sequences coding for the same CDR3. This rearrangement joins TRBV24-1 to TRBJ1-1; D is ambiguous. The CDR3 loop spans 15 amino acids. Trimming removed 5 bases from V and 5 bases from J, with 17 bases in between. Germline V CDR1 and CDR2: KGHDR, SFDVKD. The CDR3 region is CATSAPRHVETEAFF. The CDR3, as DNA: TGTGCCACCAGTGCCCCACGACACGTAGAGACTGAAGCTTTCTTT.

This chain connects TRBV6-5 to TRBJ1-5; no clear D gene. Per the germline V gene, CDR1 is MNHEY and CDR2 is SVGAGI. V was shortened by 0 bases and J by 6 bases, with 12 bases between the two germline ends. The CDR3 runs to 15 residues. CDR3 in amino acids: CASSYSMDRVQPQHF. The CDR3, as DNA: TGTGCCAGCAGTTACTCGATGGATCGGGTTCAGCCCCAGCATTTT.

V usage is TRBV7-9 and J usage is TRBJ1-6; possibly TRBD1 for D (5 bases). Germline values: CDR1 SEHNR, CDR2 FQNEAQ (reference sequence). The ends were cut back, 4 bases at V and 6 bases at J, with 13 bases in the middle. The CDR3 is 15 amino acids. The CDR3 is CASSYDRGFNSPLHF. The CDR3 DNA is TGTGCCAGCAGCTACGACAGAGGGTTTAATTCACCCCTCCACTTT.

The chain is built from TRBV5-1 and TRBJ2-7; TRBD1 aligns across 11 bases. Germline-derived CDR1 and CDR2 are SGHRS and YFSETQ. Germline trimming cut 7 bases from V and 6 bases from J; bases unmatched to any gene: 9. CDR3 length equals 14 residues. CDR3 sequence reads: CASRNTGTGGEQYF. As DNA, the CDR3 is TGCGCCAGCCGTAACACCGGGACAGGGGGCGAGCAGTACTTC.

The chain joins TRBV2 to TRBJ2-3; 10 bases match TRBD1. With V trimmed by 8 bases and J by 3 bases, 11 bases remained unmatched. CDR3 length: 16 residues. The V gene's germline CDR1 is SNHLY and CDR2 FYNNEI. CDR3 nucleotide sequence: TGTGCCAGCTCGAGCGGTGGACAGGGGGGGACAGATACGCAGTATTTT. It translates to CASSSGGQGGTDTQYF.

The gene calls are TRBV2 and TRBJ2-7; a weak D match, TRBD2 (5 bases). The V and J ends lost 6 bases and 3 bases respectively, with 6 bases between them. CDR3 length: 11 residues. CDR1 is SNHLY and CDR2 is FYNNEI in the germline V gene. The CDR3 spells CASRDFYEQYF. The CDR3 nucleotides are TGTGCCAGCAGGGACTTCTACGAGCAGTACTTC.

The CDR3 sequence is CASSSDRGNEKLFF. The DNA for the CDR3 is TGTGCCAGCAGTTCCGACAGGGGTAATGAAAAACTGTTTTTT. The chain carries TRBV28 and TRBJ1-4, with 8 bases that match TRBD1. This CDR3 is built from 14 residues. V lost 4 bases, J lost 4 bases, and 2 bases stayed unmatched. Germline V gene data show CDR1 as MDHEN and CDR2 as SYDVKM.

The genes are TRBV12-3 or TRBV12-4 and TRBJ2-3; D gene unclear. Deletions cut 3 bases from V and 6 bases from J, with 10 bases between. There are 13 residues in the CDR3. The CDR3 protein is CASSFDRRDTQYF. For the CDR3, the DNA is TGTGCCAGCAGTTTCGATCGGCGTGATACGCAGTATTTT.

This chain connects TRBV12-5 to TRBJ1-2; 9 bases fit TRBD1. The CDR3 consists of 15 residues. Germline V gives CDR1 LGHNT, CDR2 FRNRAP. V lost 2 bases, J lost 2 bases, and 3 bases stayed unmatched. The CDR3 loop is CASGLTGTGNYGYTF. CDR3 DNA sequence: TGTGCTAGTGGTTTGACGGGGACAGGGAACTATGGCTACACCTTC. Combining the CDR3 with reference TRBV12-5 and TRBJ1-2 gives the whole variable domain DARVTQTPRHKVTEMGQEVTMRCQPILGHNTVFWYRQTMMQGLELLAYFRNRAPLDDSGMPKDRFSAEMPDATLATLKIQPSEPRDSAVYFCASGLTGTGNYGYTFGSGTRLTVV.

Its frequency marks this clone as medium-sized (0.01 to 0.1%). The CDR3 sequence is CASSLVQGADGYTF. For the CDR3, the DNA is TGCGCCAGCAGCTTGGTTCAGGGGGCGGATGGCTACACCTTC. The chain uses TRBV5-1 and TRBJ1-2; 8 nucleotides agree with TRBD1. J gave up 6 bases and V 0 bases, and 4 bases lay outside the gene matches. Germline CDR1 is SGHRS and CDR2 is YFSETQ. The CDR3 runs to 14 residues.

V usage is TRBV10-3 and J usage is TRBJ2-7; 11 bases agree with TRBD1. The CDR3 is 15 residues long. The germline gives CDR1 ENHRY, CDR2 SYGVKD. V was clipped by 6 bases and J by 0 bases; unmatched bases: 4. For the CDR3, the DNA is TGTGCCATCAGAGGACAGGGGGCCCCCTCCTACGAGCAGTACTTC. This gives the protein CAIRGQGAPSYEQYF.

Measured by frequency, this clone is medium-sized. The rearrangement uses TRBV4-2 and TRBJ1-1; tentatively, D is TRBD1 (5 bases). CDR1 is LGHNA, CDR2 YNFKEQ, per germline. Trimming cost V 6 bases and J 3 bases, with 20 bases left between them. The CDR3 consists of 16 residues. The CDR3 nucleotides read TGTGCCAGCAGATTCTCACGGGTGTCGGGGGACACTGAAGCTTTCTTT. It is translated as CASRFSRVSGDTEAFF.

The V gene is TRBV5-1, the J gene TRBJ1-1; D remains unclear. The CDR3 length is 12 residues. V was cut by 4 bases and J by 11 bases, with 15 bases left in between. Germline CDR1 SGHRS, CDR2 YFSETQ. As DNA, the CDR3 is TGCGCCAGCAGCCTACCCGGGCCAGACGCTTTCTTT. Amino acid sequence: CASSLPGPDAFF.

The gene calls are TRBV5-1 and TRBJ1-1; no firm D call. This CDR3 comprises 15 residues. CDR1 SGHRS and CDR2 YFSETQ come from the germline V gene. Trimming pared 0 bases from V and 5 bases from J, leaving 14 bases between. The CDR3 sequence is CASSLEKGLGTEAFF. The CDR3, as DNA: TGCGCCAGCAGCTTGGAAAAGGGCCTAGGGACTGAAGCTTTCTTT.